One and the same sample provided the 8 T cell receptor beta chains below, sequenced in a study of T cell changes during pregnancy in multiple sclerosis. Clones were sequenced by immunoSEQ multiplex PCR, and TCRdb holds only the in-frame ones, with some missing. The sample shows over 55,000 clones, around 93% of them seen only once. Source: peripheral blood, taken after pregnancy. These receptors all stem from a female donor with multiple sclerosis, enrolled in a pregnancy study.

The chain couples TRBV5-4 to TRBJ2-7, with a weak D call TRBD1 (5 bases). Germline assignment: CDR1 SGHNT and CDR2 YYREEE (reference sequence). This CDR3 has 13 residues. V was pared by 2 bases and J by 5 bases, with 11 bases between. CDR3: CASSFQGSDEQYF. CDR3 in DNA: TGTGCCAGCAGCTTTCAGGGATCGGACGAGCAGTACTTC. Variable domain in full (rest from reference TRBV5-4 and TRBJ2-7): ETGVTQSPTHLIKTRGQQVTLRCSSQSGHNTVSWYQQALGQGPQFIFQYYREEENGRGNFPPRFSGLQFPNYSSELNVNALELDDSALYLCASSFQGSDEQYFGPGTRLTVT.

The chain carries TRBV5-4 and TRBJ2-4; TRBD2 aligns across 10 bases. With 4 bases clipped from V and 5 bases from J, the junction kept 9 bases outside the gene matches. The length of the CDR3 is 16 residues. Germline CDR1 and CDR2: SGHNT and YYREEE (reference sequence). The CDR3 loop reads CASSEGTSVRQNIQYF. CDR3 nucleotide sequence: TGTGCCAGCAGCGAAGGGACTAGCGTACGACAAAACATTCAGTACTTC. The full variable domain, in which reference TRBV5-4 and TRBJ2-4 provide the parts outside the CDR3, is ETGVTQSPTHLIKTRGQQVTLRCSSQSGHNTVSWYQQALGQGPQFIFQYYREEENGRGNFPPRFSGLQFPNYSSELNVNALELDDSALYLCASSEGTSVRQNIQYFGAGTRLSVL.

CDR3: CASSYREGNEQFF. As DNA, the CDR3 is TGTGCCAGCAGTTACCGGGAGGGCAATGAGCAGTTCTTC. The rearrangement links TRBV6-6 to TRBJ2-1; 8 positions match TRBD2. Germline V gene sequence: CDR1 MNHNY, CDR2 SVGAGI (reference sequence). V shed 2 bases and J 6 bases; nucleotides not matched to a gene: 0. CDR3 length equals 13 residues.

The V call is TRBV6-6, the J call TRBJ1-5, with 8 bases fitting TRBD1. The V gene's germline CDR1 is MNHNY and CDR2 SVGAGI (reference sequence). The CDR3 has 15 residues. V trimming: 6 bases; J trimming: 0 bases; junction bases outside the gene matches: 4. The DNA for the CDR3 is TGTGCCAGCAGCCCGACAGGGGATAGCAATCAGCCCCAGCATTTT. Its protein product is CASSPTGDSNQPQHF.

The rearrangement links TRBV5-8 to TRBJ2-5, with D uncertain. The CDR3 contains 13 residues. Germline CDR1 SGHTS, CDR2 YDEGEE. Deletions cut 6 bases from V and 5 bases from J, with 14 bases between. In DNA form, the CDR3 reads TGTGCCAGCACCTTTCAGCCACAGGAGACCCAGTACTTC. This translates into CASTFQPQETQYF.

The chain combines TRBV7-6 with TRBJ2-1; D not certain. The CDR3 sequence is 13 residues long. Trimming took 6 bases from V and 6 from J, leaving 12 bases between them. Germline values: CDR1 SGHVS, CDR2 FNYEAQ. CDR3 loop: CASRLTSTNEQFF. Here the CDR3 DNA reads TGTGCCAGCAGGTTGACAAGCACCAATGAGCAGTTCTTC.

V gene TRBV11-2 combines with J gene TRBJ2-5; the match to TRBD1 covers 7 bases. V lost 3 bases to trimming and J lost 6 bases; unmatched junction nucleotides: 10. Germline V lookup: CDR1 SGHAT, CDR2 FQNNGV. This CDR3 comprises 15 residues. The CDR3, as DNA: TGTGCCAGCAGCTTTTCCCGGAGACAGGGTCAGACCCAGTACTTC. Translated, it gives CASSFSRRQGQTQYF.

V gene TRBV27 combines with J gene TRBJ1-2; 8 nucleotides match TRBD1. After removal of 11 bases from V and 3 bases from J, the junction contained 11 bases not matched to a gene. Germline V gives CDR1 MNHEY, CDR2 SMNVEV (reference sequence). This CDR3 is 14 amino acids long. CDR3 amino acids: CAAGGTGSYYGYTF. CDR3 nucleotides: TGTGCCGCTGGAGGGACAGGAAGCTACTATGGCTACACCTTC.